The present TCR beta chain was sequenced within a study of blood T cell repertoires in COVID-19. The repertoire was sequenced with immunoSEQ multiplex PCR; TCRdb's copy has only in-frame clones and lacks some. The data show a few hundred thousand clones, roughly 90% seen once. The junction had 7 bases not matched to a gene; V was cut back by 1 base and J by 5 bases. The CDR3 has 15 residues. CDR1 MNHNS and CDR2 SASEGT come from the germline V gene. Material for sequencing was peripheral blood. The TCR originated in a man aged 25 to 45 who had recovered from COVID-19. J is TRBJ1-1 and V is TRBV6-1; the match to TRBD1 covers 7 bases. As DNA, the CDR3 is TGTGCCAGCAGTGAAGGGACAGGCACGTGGACTGAAGCTTTCTTT. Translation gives CASSEGTGTWTEAFF.